Many counts were recorded for the clone carrying this T cell receptor beta chain. These data originate in a study of regulatory T cells in long-lasting Graves disease. Time point denoted: newly diagnosed GD, antithyroid drugs for less than 3 months. RNA isolated from PBMCs was used to make the TCR library. The CDR3 contains 14 residues. The germline V gene encodes CDR1 MNHNS and CDR2 SASEGT. V dropped 5 bases and J dropped 5 bases, with 15 bases sitting between them. CDR3-region Arm-PCR and iRepertoire HTBI primers produced the TCR beta libraries. From the multiplex PCR reads, TCRdb called clonotypes with MiXCR, one entry per CDR3 protein. The sample has more than 300,000 distinct CDR3 sequences, 12% seen once. These data also featured in a second study, about T cells in Graves' hyperthyroidism and ophthalmopathy.

The specimen was peripheral blood mononuclear cells (PBMCs), collected at new diagnosis, from a patient treated with antithyroid drugs. This TCR was recovered from a woman aged 18-35 years with Graves disease. This chain uses TRBV6-1 with TRBJ1-2, with a possible D match to TRBD1 (5 bases). The CDR3 sequence: CASSPGGLLYGYTF. The CDR3, as DNA: TGTGCCAGCAGTCCGGGGGGATTACTTTATGGCTACACCTTC.